This record covers a single TCR beta chain. The record originates from a study of T cell repertoires in cytomegalovirus infection. The germline V gene has CDR1 MDHEN and CDR2 SYDVKM. The CDR3 extends over 15 amino acids. V lost 3 bases to trimming and J lost 4 bases; unmatched junction nucleotides: 8. TCRdb recomputed calls from the reads with MiXCR, one row per CDR3 protein. The table records 350,000 to 450,000 distinct CDR3 sequences, about a sixth of them present only once. The sample taken for sequencing was PBMCs. The V call is TRBV28, the J call TRBJ1-2; 7 nucleotides align to TRBD1. This TCR derives from a human donor in good health (CMV status not recorded). Some clones in this sample may be carry-over from other donors' samples. CDR3 nucleotide sequence: TGTGCCAGCAGTTTGACAGGGACTGCTACCTATGGCTACACCTTC. Encoded protein: CASSLTGTATYGYTF.